This T cell receptor beta chain came from a study of beta chain features in type 1 diabetes (dated by TCRdb to 2016 to 2019). In terms of the full investigation: Patients and healthy donors did not differ in mean age, gender distribution, total cell number or subset yield. Whereas all 28 donors provided naive and central memory subsets, regulatory and stem cell-like memory subsets were isolated from just 8 patients and roughly eight healthy donors. In the study, recently diagnosed type 1 diabetes patients and matched healthy donors were compared on the TCRB repertoires of their sorted circulating CD4+ T cell subsets. A total of 107,917,701 sorted cells were examined across all samples, and a strong correlation was observed between cell number per subset and RNA yield. What the study reported, not specific to this receptor: Because cDNA was sequenced instead of genomic DNA, activated cells with high expression could be over-represented, although the groups did not differ in activation or CD3 levels. Because the HLA sub-analyses included only small numbers of individuals, any influence of HLA type on TCRB rearrangement was left unresolved. In all four CD4+ subsets, TCRB CDR3 length was moderately but significantly shorter in type 1 diabetes patients. At VDJ recombination sites, type 1 diabetes patients had fewer insertions and more deleted nucleotides, which implies abnormalities in thymic rearrangement. Naive, central memory and regulatory TCRB repertoires appeared to be more similar among patients than among healthy donors. PCR might favor shorter templates, but patient and control samples were amplified and corrected together, so any skew would affect both groups equally.

This clone was seen more than once but under ten times. Its antigen remains unidentified. Base-call qualities are not available, and no considerably larger clone is one nucleotide away. Each donor gave one peripheral blood draw, averaging roughly 120 mL, which was collected into heparinised tubes. Using a panel that included CD45RO, CCR7, CD25, CD127, CD95 and CD27, naive, central memory, regulatory and stem cell-like memory CD4+ T cells were sorted on a BD FACSAria II. Purity was above 95% for every sorted population. PBMCs were isolated right away by Lymphoprep density gradient centrifugation and were stained directly, without culture. So that batch effects would be minimized, each experiment stained and sorted samples in pairs, pairing one healthy donor with one patient. The entire amount of isolated RNA was reverse transcribed using the High Capacity cDNA Reverse Transcription Kit, so the sequenced TCRB transcripts were expressed ones. Deep immunoSEQ sequencing was performed on naive, central memory and regulatory T cell samples, with an average of around 3.5 million total reads per sample. After sorted cells were lysed in RLT buffer, RNA was extracted with DNase-treated RNeasy Micro or Mini kits, with the choice depending on cell number. To prevent cross-contamination, each cell subset was processed individually, whereas patient and healthy donor samples were processed jointly. The immunoSEQ multiplex PCR was used to amplify TCRB sequences from cDNA, generating 87-bp fragments that spanned the CDR3 region. Amplicons were sequenced on the Illumina HiSeq platform. The study's processing was this. Synthetic template baselines were used to correct PCR bias computationally, reads within Hamming distance 2 were collapsed, and singletons that could not be merged were discarded. By aligning reads against IMGT, V, D and J genes, CDR3 length, and insertions or deletions at six rearrangement sites were assigned. Within each subset, clonotype counts were normalized to the number of sorted cells before true diversity and Gini coefficients were calculated with the tcR R package. The overlap coefficient, calculated on TCRB nucleotide sequences, was used to measure repertoire sharing. The source is immuneACCESS, and TCRdb retained only in-frame sequences with V and J called. Part of the clones is not carried over; for the studies checked, unresolved V genes explain less than half of this, and the remainder is unexplained. V, J and clone size were drawn from that table, and D and trimming were deduced from the DNA. This sample has almost 350,000 clones in its table, and 7% to 9% of those were observed once. 0.44% of the sample is taken by the ten largest.

Deletion took 0 bases off V and 6 bases off J, with a span of 21 bases between the germline ends. Sequences SQVTM (CDR1) and ANQGSEA (CDR2) are obtained from the germline V gene. The CDR3 numbers 16 residues from cysteine through phenylalanine. Only CDR3 DNA is held: 48 bases, read in frame from base 1. The sequencing input was central memory CD4+ T cells from blood. The V and J genes are TRBV29-1 and TRBJ2-7; the D assignment is uncertain and may be TRBD1 or TRBD2, with 5 bases supporting each. The sequence was obtained from a woman in her late teens or twenties in good health. The CDR3 protein sequence reads: CSVEEGTTWTHSEQYF. In nucleotides, the sequence is TGCAGCGTTGAAGAGGGGACCACATGGACTCACTCCGAGCAGTACTTC.